This T cell receptor (beta chain) was recorded in a study of response to subunit inactivated influenza vaccine. MiXCR was run by TCRdb on the RT-PCR reads, yielding one entry per CDR3 protein. The sample includes around 600,000 distinct CDR3 sequences, roughly 10% of them seen just once. This clonotype was seen more than once but under ten times. This sample was shared with a second study, whose subject was T cells expressing NK-cell markers. Per that study: Scientists made TCR beta cDNA using 5'RACE template switching with UMIs. Seven HCMV-seropositive donors and one seronegative donor made up the eight sequenced donors.

This TCR was sampled from a man between 45 and 60 years old who received an inactivated influenza vaccine. The sequencing here drew on PBMCs from blood, taken on the day of vaccination.

CDR3 DNA sequence: TGTGCCATCAGTGAGCTCGGGGCAGAGCAGTTCTTC. Residues: CAISELGAEQFF. This chain connects TRBV10-3 to TRBJ2-1, with D perhaps given as TRBD1 or TRBD2 (5 bases each). From germline, CDR1 is ENHRY and CDR2 SYGVKD. The CDR3 has 12 amino acids. V was clipped by 2 bases and J by 10 bases, with 9 bases between them.